The source of this T cell receptor beta chain is a study of read filtering for tumor transcriptome and immune sequencing. Study-level information: Revised staging placed roughly eight patients in R-ISS I, roughly 16 in II, 6 or 7 in III.

This clonotype was detected many times. The germline V and J ends were trimmed by 1 base and 2 bases, with 5 bases remaining between them. The length of the CDR3 is 14 residues. Per the germline V gene, CDR1 is SGHNT and CDR2 is YENEEA. From about 0.4 ug of RNA, a library with molecular barcoded alpha/delta and beta/gamma adaptors was made. TCRdb fed the reads into MiXCR, producing one record per CDR3 protein. The data show 40,000 to 55,000 distinct CDR3 sequences, around 19% seen once. This clonotype originated in a donor at least 40 years old with multiple myeloma. Input material: a population of CD138-negative cells sorted from bone marrow. V and J are TRBV11-3 and TRBJ2-2, with D uncertain. The CDR3 bases are TGTGCCAGCAGCTTAGGGGGAAACACCGGGGAGCTGTTTTTT. Its protein is CASSLGGNTGELFF.